The 12 T cell receptor beta chains presented below share a single source sample, sequenced in a study of early T cells in non-severe SARS-CoV-2 infection. TCRdb processed the 5' RACE reads anew with MiXCR; each CDR3 protein has one entry. This repertoire shows some 77,000 distinct CDR3 sequences, 9% to 15% found once; its top ten account for roughly a sixth. The sample consisted of whole blood, taken at baseline. Receptor source: an adult who was a healthcare worker with PCR-confirmed SARS-CoV-2 infection or an uninfected control (not recorded which). The donor label of this sample is uncertain.

The chain is built from TRBV9 and TRBJ2-5; D unresolved. The CDR3 runs 13 residues. V lost 4 bases and J lost 5, with 12 bases in between. The germline CDR1 and CDR2 sequences are SGDLS and YYNGEE. This CDR3 reads CASSQRLGETQYF. The CDR3, as DNA: TGTGCCAGCAGCCAAAGACTGGGGGAGACCCAGTACTTC.

The chain combines TRBV20-1 with TRBJ1-6, with TRBD1 as a possible D gene (5 bases). The CDR3 consists of 16 residues. The V end was cut by 6 bases, the J end by 3 bases, with 18 bases between. The germline CDR1 and CDR2 sequences are DFQATT and SNEGSKA (reference sequence). CDR3 in amino acids: CSANRREGYYNSPLHF. The CDR3 DNA sequence: TGCAGTGCGAACCGCCGGGAGGGGTACTATAATTCACCCCTCCACTTT.

A few counts support this clonotype. J is TRBJ2-3 and V is TRBV2; D gene unclear. The germline V gene encodes CDR1 SNHLY and CDR2 FYNNEI. The V gene lost 6 bases and the J gene lost 4 bases, with 8 bases spanning the gap. The CDR3 covers 12 residues. The DNA for the CDR3 is TGTGCCAGCAGCACGGATTCAGATACGCAGTATTTT. Protein product: CASSTDSDTQYF.

This clonotype has just a few counts. This sequence joins TRBV7-3 and TRBJ2-2, with TRBD2 matching 7 bases. From germline, CDR1 is SGHTA and CDR2 FQGTGA. The J segment lost 4 bases and the V segment lost 4 bases, leaving 9 bases of the junction unmatched. This CDR3 comprises 16 residues. The CDR3 DNA sequence: TGTGCCAGCAGCTCGGTTGTGCGGGGGATCACCGGGGAGCTGTTTTTT. It yields the protein CASSSVVRGITGELFF. Looking up the rest from reference TRBV7-3 and TRBJ2-2 gives the full variable domain: GAGVSQTPSNKVTEKGKYVELRCDPISGHTALYWYRQSLGQGPEFLIYFQGTGAADDSGLPNDRFFAVRPEGSVSTLKIQRTERGDSAVYLCASSSVVRGITGELFFGEGSRLTVL.

The V gene is TRBV18, the J gene TRBJ2-1, with 10 positions matching TRBD2. V dropped 3 bases and J dropped 6; count of bases not matched to a gene: 5. CDR1 and CDR2 (germline): KGHSH, LQKENI. The CDR3 totals 15 residues. The CDR3 is CASSPVAGGLNEQFF. CDR3 nucleotide sequence: TGTGCCAGCTCACCGGTAGCGGGGGGCCTCAATGAGCAGTTCTTC.

This clonotype was counted at least ten times. This chain links TRBV4-3 with TRBJ2-1; TRBD1 aligns across 10 bases. Germline values: CDR1 LGHNA, CDR2 YSLEER. Losses at the gene ends were 1 base for V and 5 bases for J; bases not matched to a gene: 8. The CDR3 contains 17 residues. The CDR3: CASSQGPGQGLNNEQFF. CDR3 in DNA: TGCGCCAGCAGCCAAGGGCCGGGACAGGGGCTTAACAATGAGCAGTTCTTC.

The V call is TRBV25-1, the J call TRBJ2-5; possibly TRBD2 for D (5 bases). CDR1 is MGHDK and CDR2 is SYGVNS in the germline V gene. Trimming stripped 4 bases from V and 5 bases from J, with 14 bases between. The CDR3 is 14 residues long. The chain's CDR3 is CASSVGGWEETQYF. CDR3 DNA: TGTGCCAGCAGTGTTGGCGGTTGGGAGGAGACCCAGTACTTC.

This clonotype was picked up many times. The chain carries TRBV2 and TRBJ2-1, with D possibly TRBD2 on 7 matching bases. Trimming shortened V by 6 bases and J by 12 bases, and 12 bases separated the two germline ends. The CDR3 has 11 amino acids. The V gene's germline CDR1 is SNHLY and CDR2 FYNNEI. CDR3 nucleotides: TGTGCCAGCAGAGCACGGGGGGCGCAGTTCTTC. It translates to CASRARGAQFF. The entire variable domain, with the rest obtained from reference TRBV2 and TRBJ2-1, is as follows: EPEVTQTPSHQVTQMGQEVILRCVPISNHLYFYWYRQILGQKVEFLVSFYNNEISEKSEIFDDQFSVERPDGSNFTLKIRSTKLEDSAMYFCASRARGAQFFGPGTRLTVL.

This clonotype was seen a handful of times. This chain joins TRBV4-1 and TRBJ2-7, with D maybe TRBD2 (5 bases). V was cut by 4 bases and J by 6 bases, with 16 bases left in between. The CDR3 covers 14 residues. Germline V lookup: CDR1 MGHRA, CDR2 YSYEKL. The CDR3 sequence: CASSRREEMSEQYF. CDR3 DNA sequence: TGCGCCAGCAGCCGCCGGGAAGAGATGAGCGAGCAGTACTTC.

This clonotype was seen once. Given a much more abundant clone one base away, this may be a read error. The chain combines TRBV7-7 with TRBJ2-7; D unresolved. This CDR3 contains 13 residues. Germline CDR1 and CDR2: SSHAT and FNYEAQ (reference sequence). V lost 5 bases, J lost 6 bases, and 14 bases lay in between. CDR3 protein: CASSLGSIGEQYF. The CDR3 region has the DNA TGTGCCAGCAGCCTCGGGTCAATCGGCGAGCAGTACTTC.

There are many counts of this clonotype. The chain couples TRBV6-5 to TRBJ1-4; the D gene is possibly TRBD1 (6 bases). There are 20 residues in the CDR3. The germline gives CDR1 MNHEY, CDR2 SVGAGI. Trimming took 4 bases from V and 6 from J, leaving 30 bases between them. The CDR3 nucleotides read TGTGCCAGCAGTTCCAACATGCCCGGGGTCAGGGGCTCTGCGGATGAAAAACTGTTTTTT. It codes for CASSSNMPGVRGSADEKLFF.

There are many counts of this clonotype. The chain couples TRBV6-4 to TRBJ2-1; TRBD2 matches 7 bases. Unmatched junction bases numbered 8, after V lost 8 bases and J lost 7 bases. The CDR3 contains 13 residues. The germline gives CDR1 MRHNA, CDR2 SNTAGT. CDR3 DNA sequence: TGTGCCAGCGGACGGACTAGATTGAATGAGCAGTTCTTC. Its translation: CASGRTRLNEQFF.